This T cell receptor (beta chain) was sequenced during a study of Tregs in tolerant kidney transplant recipients. Some clones are missing from TCRdb's copy, which holds only in-frame ones; the method was immunoSEQ multiplex PCR. The sample lists 60,000 to 65,000 clones, 98% occurring once. Unstimulated Tregs (CD4+CD25+CD127-) and CD4+CD25- non-Tregs were sorted from PBMCs. An overnight rest at 37°C with 200 IU/ml IL-2 preceded regulatory T cell sorting from thawed PBMCs. The CDR3 consists of 14 residues. Germline V CDR1 and CDR2: LNHDA, SQIVND (reference sequence). V was trimmed by 6 bases and J by 0 bases, leaving 9 bases between them.

Sample: Tregs from blood, taken before the transplant. The receptor was isolated from a human donor who received a combined kidney and bone marrow transplant. The genes are TRBV19 and TRBJ1-5; no reliable D call. The CDR3 sequence: CASRRDYSNQPQHF. The CDR3 DNA follows: TGTGCCAGTAGGAGAGATTATAGCAATCAGCCCCAGCATTTT.